This TCR beta chain stems from a study of cytomegalovirus exposure and HLA in healthy donors. This CDR3 has 13 amino acids. Germline lookup yields CDR1 LNHNV and CDR2 YYDKDF (reference sequence). Trimming cost V 6 bases and J 0 bases, with 8 bases left between them. This clone was detected only a few times. Amplification used 60 Vbeta primers and 13 Jbeta primers. Assay: immunoSEQ multiplex PCR; the TCRdb copy retains only in-frame clones and omits some. In the table there are 130,000 or so clones, 8.5% of which are singletons. The source of this sequence is a middle-aged man in good health and CMV-seronegative. The source material was PBMCs. The J gene is TRBJ1-1, the V gene TRBV15; no reliable D call. This chain's CDR3 is CATREGLNTEAFF. As DNA, the CDR3 is TGTGCCACCAGGGAGGGTCTGAACACTGAAGCTTTCTTT.